The 27 T cell receptor beta chains presented below share a single source sample, sequenced in a study of T cells in Graves' hyperthyroidism and ophthalmopathy. The TCR beta CDR3 regions underwent amplification using RNA transcripts as the source. The HTBI primer set was used in a first-round RT-PCR of the TCR CDR3. TCRdb used MiXCR to reprocess the multiplex PCR reads, holding one entry per CDR3 protein. This table holds about 400,000 distinct CDR3 sequences, roughly 15% found once. The sample comprised blood. These receptors originate from a woman under 40 with Graves' ophthalmopathy.

This clonotype was counted many times. This chain uses TRBV10-3 with TRBJ2-3, with 11 bases identical to TRBD2. The CDR3 consists of 15 residues. With V trimmed by 8 bases and J by 3 bases, 7 bases remained unmatched. CDR1 is ENHRY and CDR2 is SYGVKD in the germline V gene. As DNA, the CDR3 is TGTGCCATCGGGATAGCGGGGGGGCCTACAGATACGCAGTATTTT. This gives the protein CAIGIAGGPTDTQYF.

This clonotype was picked up many times. The genes are TRBV20-1 and TRBJ2-5; TRBD1 is a possible D gene (5 bases). Trimming removed 4 bases at V and 0 bases at J, with 9 bases between. There are 13 residues in the CDR3. CDR1 and CDR2 from the germline V gene are DFQATT and SNEGSKA (reference sequence). CDR3 loop: CSANRQHQETQYF. The CDR3 nucleotides read TGCAGTGCTAACAGACAGCACCAAGAGACCCAGTACTTC.

The chain is built from TRBV28 and TRBJ2-5; TRBD1 agrees at 11 bases. Germline CDR1 MDHEN, CDR2 SYDVKM. The CDR3 loop spans 15 amino acids. With V trimmed by 6 bases and J by 4 bases, 7 bases remained unmatched. The chain's CDR3 is CASRAGDRGLETQYF. In DNA form, the CDR3 reads TGTGCCAGCAGAGCAGGGGACAGGGGGTTAGAGACCCAGTACTTC.

This clonotype has a count of ten or more. The chain uses TRBV12-3 or TRBV12-4 and TRBJ2-3; the match to TRBD2 covers 9 bases. V was clipped by 5 bases and J by 4 bases; unmatched bases: 7. This CDR3 is 15 amino acids long. CDR3 nucleotide sequence: TGTGCCAGCAGTCCGTCCAGCGGGGGGCCAGATACGCAGTATTTT. Its protein is CASSPSSGGPDTQYF.

J is TRBJ2-3 and V is TRBV20-1; the match to TRBD2 covers 9 bases. The junction had 17 bases not matched to a gene; V was cut back by 3 bases and J by 7 bases. Germline-derived CDR1 and CDR2 are DFQATT and SNEGSKA (reference sequence). The CDR3 is 17 amino acids. CDR3 sequence (DNA): TGCAGTGCTAGCCCTCCTTGGGGGCGGGGGGGCTCGAATACGCAGTATTTT. It translates to CSASPPWGRGGSNTQYF.

This clonotype has only a few counts. The chain joins TRBV20-1 to TRBJ1-5; TRBD1 might be the D (5 bases). The germline V gene encodes CDR1 DFQATT and CDR2 SNEGSKA (reference sequence). This CDR3 has 17 residues. V was clipped by 0 bases and J by 6 bases, with 21 bases between them. Here the CDR3 DNA reads TGCAGTGCTAGAGATATCGGGGGTGCCTTCATCGGTCAGCCCCAGCATTTT. It encodes CSARDIGGAFIGQPQHF.

This clonotype was counted ten times or more. The chain couples TRBV6-1 to TRBJ1-2; D gene uncertain. The CDR3 extends over 10 amino acids. Germline values: CDR1 MNHNS, CDR2 SASEGT. V was trimmed by 3 bases and J by 7 bases, leaving 3 bases between them. The CDR3 loop is CASSEAGYTF. CDR3 coding DNA: TGTGCCAGCAGTGAGGCTGGCTACACCTTC.

This clonotype was counted a few times. The chain uses TRBV20-1 and TRBJ1-4; D is unresolved. The CDR3 runs 17 residues. Trimming cost V 3 bases and J 0 bases, with 17 bases left between them. The germline V gene encodes CDR1 DFQATT and CDR2 SNEGSKA (reference sequence). The CDR3 loop reads CSASPTRTSSTNEKLFF. For the CDR3, the DNA is TGCAGTGCTAGCCCTACTCGAACCTCCTCAACTAATGAAAAACTGTTTTTT.

The table lists this clonotype with many counts. This chain uses TRBV20-1 with TRBJ2-1; TRBD1 is a possible D gene (6 bases). Per germline, CDR1 DFQATT and CDR2 SNEGSKA (reference sequence). V lost 0 bases and J lost 12, with 21 bases in between. The CDR3 sequence is 15 residues long. The CDR3 reads CSARENREFVSGQFF. In nucleotides, the CDR3 is TGCAGTGCTAGAGAGAACAGGGAGTTTGTTTCGGGGCAGTTCTTC.

This clonotype was picked up many times. The chain recombines TRBV12-3 or TRBV12-4 with TRBJ2-7; 7 nucleotides agree with TRBD2. This CDR3 is built from 13 residues. Unmatched junction bases numbered 5, after V lost 4 bases and J lost 5 bases. The CDR3 here is CASSSGGRDEQYF. CDR3 DNA: TGTGCCAGCAGTTCTGGGGGGAGGGACGAGCAGTACTTC.

This clonotype was seen a handful of times. The chain joins TRBV3-1 to TRBJ1-5; D gene uncertain. The V end lost 0 bases, the J end lost 9 bases, and 12 bases lay between the germline ends. CDR3 length: 14 residues. From germline, CDR1 is LGHDT and CDR2 YNNKEL (reference sequence). The CDR3 here is CASSQDPVGVPQHF. The CDR3 DNA reads TGTGCCAGCAGCCAAGATCCGGTCGGCGTGCCCCAGCATTTT.

This clonotype was picked up many times. The chain uses TRBV7-2 and TRBJ2-3, with D perhaps matching TRBD1 (6 bases). CDR1 SGHTA and CDR2 FQGNSA come from the germline V gene. V shed 6 bases and J shed 1 base, with 11 bases lying between them. The CDR3 spans 14 residues. The CDR3 region is CASRLRQGTDTQYF. The CDR3 region has the DNA TGTGCCAGCAGATTAAGACAGGGCACAGATACGCAGTATTTT. Together with reference TRBV7-2 and TRBJ2-3, the CDR3 gives the full variable domain: GAGVSQSPSNKVTEKGKDVELRCDPISGHTALYWYRQSLGQGLEFLIYFQGNSAPDKSGLPSDRFSAERTGGSVSTLTIQRTQQEDSAVYLCASRLRQGTDTQYFGPGTRLTVL.

The rearrangement joins TRBV24-1 to TRBJ2-5; D possibly corresponds to TRBD2 (6 bases). Germline CDR1 KGHDR, CDR2 SFDVKD. The CDR3 has 16 residues. The germline V and J ends were trimmed by 10 bases and 2 bases, with 22 bases remaining between them. CDR3 loop: CATSPSRGKLQETQYF. CDR3 sequence (DNA): TGTGCCACTTCCCCCTCACGGGGGAAACTACAAGAGACCCAGTACTTC.

There are many counts of this clonotype. This rearrangement joins TRBV28 to TRBJ2-4; a possible D gene is TRBD1 (6 bases). The CDR3 loop spans 16 amino acids. Trimming shortened V by 4 bases and J by 0 bases, and 13 bases separated the two germline ends. Germline CDR1 and CDR2: MDHEN and SYDVKM. The CDR3 DNA reads as TGTGCCAGCAGTTCTATGGGGGCGCTAGCCAAAAACATTCAGTACTTC. Its protein product is CASSSMGALAKNIQYF.

This clonotype was counted ten times or more. This chain links TRBV20-1 with TRBJ2-3; D possibly matches TRBD1 or TRBD2 (5 bases each). The CDR3 consists of 15 residues. The germline CDR1 and CDR2 sequences are DFQATT and SNEGSKA (reference sequence). The V end was cut by 3 bases, the J end by 0 bases, with 13 bases between. Here the CDR3 DNA reads TGCAGTGCTAGCGCCGGGGCCCATAGCACAGATACGCAGTATTTT. Its protein product is CSASAGAHSTDTQYF.

This clonotype was found many times. The chain employs TRBV7-6 and TRBJ2-7; 11 nucleotides match TRBD1. Germline lookup yields CDR1 SGHVS and CDR2 FNYEAQ. V trimming: 1 base; J trimming: 3 bases; junction bases outside the gene matches: 8. CDR3 length: 17 residues. The chain's CDR3 is CASSLGGQGAKIYEQYF. DNA of the CDR3: TGTGCCAGCAGCTTAGGCGGACAGGGGGCCAAGATCTACGAGCAGTACTTC.

A single count supports this clonotype. The rearrangement joins TRBV20-1 to TRBJ1-6; maybe TRBD1 (6 bases). V was shortened by 0 bases and J by 6 bases, with 12 bases between the two germline ends. The germline V gene has CDR1 DFQATT and CDR2 SNEGSKA (reference sequence). This CDR3 has 15 residues. CDR3 amino acids: CSAREGGARNSPLHF. The DNA of the CDR3 is TGCAGTGCTAGAGAAGGGGGGGCGCGTAATTCACCCCTCCACTTT.

This clonotype was seen repeatedly, ten times or more. V is TRBV27 and J is TRBJ2-4; 8 bases map to TRBD1. CDR1 MNHEY and CDR2 SMNVEV come from the germline V gene (reference sequence). The ends lost 5 bases at V and 7 bases at J; junction bases unmatched: 7. This CDR3 is 14 amino acids long. The CDR3 is CASSHRTGRNIQYF. The CDR3 DNA is TGTGCCAGCAGTCATAGGACAGGGCGGAACATTCAGTACTTC.

This clonotype was detected ten times or more. The V and J genes are TRBV7-2 and TRBJ2-2; TRBD1 might be the D (7 bases). Germline CDR1 reads SGHTA; CDR2 reads FQGNSA. This CDR3 region has 16 residues. V was trimmed by 5 bases and J by 4 bases, leaving 17 bases between them. For the CDR3, the DNA is TGTGCCAGCAGCCCACTCAGGGGGAGGATCACCGGGGAGCTGTTTTTT. It encodes CASSPLRGRITGELFF.

DNA for the CDR3: TGTGCCACCAGTGATTTGTCGGGGAAAATGGCCGGGGAGCTGTTTTTT. Translation gives CATSDLSGKMAGELFF. This chain uses TRBV24-1 with TRBJ2-2; tentatively, D is TRBD2 (5 bases). This CDR3 is built from 16 residues. The V end lost 0 bases, the J end lost 6 bases, and 13 bases lay between the germline ends. The germline CDR1 and CDR2 sequences are KGHDR and SFDVKD.

The rearrangement joins TRBV20-1 to TRBJ2-7; TRBD1 aligns across 7 bases. CDR1 is DFQATT, CDR2 SNEGSKA, per germline (reference sequence). The CDR3 length is 12 residues. V trimming: 6 bases; J trimming: 10 bases; junction bases outside the gene matches: 12. CDR3 bases: TGCAGTGCCCAGGGGGTAGTCCTCGATCAGTACTTC. As protein: CSAQGVVLDQYF.

This clonotype showed up many times. In DNA form, the CDR3 reads TGTGCCAGCAAATGGGAGGGTTCGATAGCTGGAAACACCATATATTTT. Translation: CASKWEGSIAGNTIYF. J is TRBJ1-3 and V is TRBV2; no reliable D call. CDR1 and CDR2 from the germline V gene are SNHLY and FYNNEI. Trimming removed 7 bases at V and 2 bases at J, with 18 bases between. The CDR3 covers 16 residues.

At least ten counts were recorded for this clonotype. The chain joins TRBV3-1 to TRBJ2-7, with D perhaps TRBD1 (5 bases). Trimming removed 1 base at V and 5 bases at J, with 9 bases between. Germline lookup yields CDR1 LGHDT and CDR2 YNNKEL (reference sequence). The CDR3 spans 13 residues. The CDR3 region has the DNA TGTGCCAGCAGCCAAGTTACAGGACACGAGCAGTACTTC. Protein product: CASSQVTGHEQYF.

At least ten counts were recorded for this clonotype. The chain joins TRBV7-2 to TRBJ1-2; possible D gene TRBD1, 6 bases. There are 14 residues in the CDR3. Germline lookup yields CDR1 SGHTA and CDR2 FQGNSA. V lost 5 bases, J lost 8 bases, and 18 bases lay in between. CDR3 sequence (DNA): TGTGCCAGCAGCCCGCGACAGGACCTTAGAGGCTACACCTTC. This translates into CASSPRQDLRGYTF.

About this clonotype: A much more abundant neighbour one base away suggests this may be a read error. The chain has TRBV11-2 and TRBJ2-2, with D unclear. The germline CDR1 and CDR2 sequences are SGHAT and FQNNGV. Trimming took 8 bases from V and 6 from J, leaving 7 bases between them. CDR3 length: 11 amino acids. The CDR3 bases are TGTGCCAGCCCCCGGTCCGGGGAGCTGTTTTTT. Protein product: CASPRSGELFF.

A few counts support this clonotype. This chain joins TRBV20-1 and TRBJ2-5; TRBD1 is a possible D gene (5 bases). Germline CDR1 DFQATT, CDR2 SNEGSKA (reference sequence). The V end was cut by 2 bases, the J end by 4 bases, with 17 bases between. This CDR3 region has 15 residues. CDR3 sequence: CSARHIGVRVETQYF. Here the CDR3 DNA reads TGCAGTGCTAGACATATAGGGGTCAGGGTAGAGACCCAGTACTTC.

This clonotype was observed many times. The genes are TRBV28 and TRBJ2-5; the D is unclear. Trimming took off 5 bases at V and 2 bases at J, with 21 bases between the two ends. The germline CDR1 and CDR2 sequences are MDHEN and SYDVKM. This CDR3 has 17 residues. CDR3 region: CASSLPPTGRRQETQYF. Written as DNA, the CDR3 is TGTGCCAGCAGTCTCCCCCCCACTGGACGCCGGCAAGAGACCCAGTACTTC.